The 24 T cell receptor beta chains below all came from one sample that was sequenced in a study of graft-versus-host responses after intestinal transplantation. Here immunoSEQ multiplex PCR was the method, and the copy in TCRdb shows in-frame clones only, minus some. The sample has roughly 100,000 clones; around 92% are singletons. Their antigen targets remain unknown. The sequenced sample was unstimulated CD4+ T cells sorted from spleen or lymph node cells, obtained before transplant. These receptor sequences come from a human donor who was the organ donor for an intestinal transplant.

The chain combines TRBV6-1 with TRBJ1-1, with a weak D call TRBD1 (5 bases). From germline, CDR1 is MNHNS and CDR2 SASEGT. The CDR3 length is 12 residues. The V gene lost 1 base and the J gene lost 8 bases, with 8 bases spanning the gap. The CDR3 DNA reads TGTGCCAGCAGTGAAGGGGGCAGGGAAGCTTTCTTT. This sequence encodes CASSEGGREAFF.

The chain's CDR3 is CASSIAGRDRGARIYGYTF. CDR3 DNA sequence: TGTGCCAGTAGTATAGCCGGCCGGGACAGGGGCGCGCGAATCTATGGCTACACCTTC. This sequence joins TRBV19 and TRBJ1-2, with TRBD1 identical over 10 bases. The CDR3 loop spans 19 amino acids. The V gene's germline CDR1 is LNHDA and CDR2 SQIVND (reference sequence). With V trimmed by 1 base and J by 4 bases, 15 bases remained unmatched.

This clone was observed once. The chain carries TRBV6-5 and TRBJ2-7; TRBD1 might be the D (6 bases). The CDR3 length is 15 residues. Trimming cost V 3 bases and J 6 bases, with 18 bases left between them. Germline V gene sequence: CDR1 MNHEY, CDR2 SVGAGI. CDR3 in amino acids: CASSYRTGPPSEQYF. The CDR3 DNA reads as TGTGCCAGCAGTTATCGAACAGGGCCTCCCTCCGAGCAGTACTTC.

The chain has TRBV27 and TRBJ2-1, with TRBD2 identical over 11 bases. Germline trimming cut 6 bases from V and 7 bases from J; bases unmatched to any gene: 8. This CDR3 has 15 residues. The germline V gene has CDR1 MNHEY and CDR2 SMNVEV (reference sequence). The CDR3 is CASSHSGGVWNEQFF. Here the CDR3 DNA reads TGTGCCAGCAGCCATAGCGGGGGGGTGTGGAATGAGCAGTTCTTC.

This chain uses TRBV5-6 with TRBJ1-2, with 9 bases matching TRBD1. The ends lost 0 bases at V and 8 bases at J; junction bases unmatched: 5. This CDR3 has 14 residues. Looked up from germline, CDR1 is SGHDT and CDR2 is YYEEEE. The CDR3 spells CASSLDRGRRGYTF. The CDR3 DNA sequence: TGTGCCAGCAGCTTGGACAGGGGGCGTCGGGGCTACACCTTC.

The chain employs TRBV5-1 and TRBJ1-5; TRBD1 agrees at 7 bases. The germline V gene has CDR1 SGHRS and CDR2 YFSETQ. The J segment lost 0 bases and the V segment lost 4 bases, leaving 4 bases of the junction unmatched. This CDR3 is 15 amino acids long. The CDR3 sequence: CASSPGGYSNQPQHF. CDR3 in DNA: TGCGCCAGCAGCCCAGGGGGATATAGCAATCAGCCCCAGCATTTT.

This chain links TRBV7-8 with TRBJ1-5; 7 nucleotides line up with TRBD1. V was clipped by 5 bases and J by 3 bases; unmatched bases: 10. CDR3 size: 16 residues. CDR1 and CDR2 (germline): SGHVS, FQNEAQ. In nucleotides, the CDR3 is TGTGCCAGCAGCCCGCAGGGGCAGGGGGTCAATCAGCCCCAGCATTTT. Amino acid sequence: CASSPQGQGVNQPQHF. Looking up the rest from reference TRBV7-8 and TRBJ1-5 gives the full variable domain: GAGVSQSPRYKVAKRGQDVALRCDPISGHVSLFWYQQALGQGPEFLTYFQNEAQLDKSGLPSDRFFAERPEGSVSTLKIQRTQQEDSAVYLCASSPQGQGVNQPQHFGDGTRLSIL.

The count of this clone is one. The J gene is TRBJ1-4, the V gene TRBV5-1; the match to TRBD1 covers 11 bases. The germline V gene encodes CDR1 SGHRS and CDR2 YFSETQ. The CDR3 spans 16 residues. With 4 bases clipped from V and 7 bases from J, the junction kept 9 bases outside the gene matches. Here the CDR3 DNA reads TGCGCCAGCAGCCTTGGACAGGGGGCGCCGGTTGAAAAACTGTTTTTT. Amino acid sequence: CASSLGQGAPVEKLFF.

CDR3: CASQAVGYEQYF. Here the CDR3 DNA reads TGTGCCAGCCAAGCGGTGGGCTACGAGCAGTACTTC. The rearrangement joins TRBV5-5 to TRBJ2-7; the D gene is possibly TRBD2 (5 bases). Germline-derived CDR1 and CDR2 are SGHKS and YYEKEE (reference sequence). Trimming removed 7 bases from V and 3 bases from J, with 11 bases in between. The CDR3 has 12 residues.

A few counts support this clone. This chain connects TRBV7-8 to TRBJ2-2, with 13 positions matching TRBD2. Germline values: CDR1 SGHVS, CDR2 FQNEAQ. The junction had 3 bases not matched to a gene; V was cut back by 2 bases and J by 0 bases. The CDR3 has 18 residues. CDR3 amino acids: CASSLRGLAGSNTGELFF. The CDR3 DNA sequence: TGTGCCAGCAGCTTAAGGGGACTAGCGGGATCGAACACCGGGGAGCTGTTTTTT.

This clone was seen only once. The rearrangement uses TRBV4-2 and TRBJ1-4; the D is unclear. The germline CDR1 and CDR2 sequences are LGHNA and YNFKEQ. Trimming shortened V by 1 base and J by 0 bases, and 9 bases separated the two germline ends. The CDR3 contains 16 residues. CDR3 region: CASSQALDTTNEKLFF. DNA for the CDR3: TGTGCCAGCAGCCAAGCTCTAGATACAACTAATGAAAAACTGTTTTTT.

CDR3 coding DNA: TGTGCCAGCTCACCATTGGGACAGGTTAACACCGGGGAGCTGTTTTTT. Amino acid sequence: CASSPLGQVNTGELFF. The chain employs TRBV18 and TRBJ2-2; 8 bases line up with TRBD1. V lost 2 bases, J lost 2 bases, and 4 bases stayed unmatched. CDR1 is KGHSH and CDR2 is LQKENI in the germline V gene. CDR3 size: 16 residues. The variable domain in full, completed from reference TRBV18 and TRBJ2-2, reads NAGVMQNPRHLVRRRGQEARLRCSPMKGHSHVYWYRQLPEEGLKFMVYLQKENIIDESGMPKERFSAEFPKEGPSILRIQQVVRGDSAAYFCASSPLGQVNTGELFFGEGSRLTVL.

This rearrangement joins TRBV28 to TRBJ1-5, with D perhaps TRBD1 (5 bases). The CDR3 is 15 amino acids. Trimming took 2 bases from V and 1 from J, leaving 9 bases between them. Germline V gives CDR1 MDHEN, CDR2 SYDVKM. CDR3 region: CASSLGGGSNQPQHF. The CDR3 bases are TGTGCCAGCAGTTTAGGCGGGGGAAGCAATCAGCCCCAGCATTTT.

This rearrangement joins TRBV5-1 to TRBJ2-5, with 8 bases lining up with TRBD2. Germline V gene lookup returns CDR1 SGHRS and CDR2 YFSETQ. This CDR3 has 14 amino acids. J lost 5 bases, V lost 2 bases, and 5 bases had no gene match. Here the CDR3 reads CASSLGGGWETQYF. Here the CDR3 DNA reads TGCGCCAGCAGCTTAGGCGGGGGGTGGGAGACCCAGTACTTC. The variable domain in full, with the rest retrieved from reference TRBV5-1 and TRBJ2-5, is KAGVTQTPRYLIKTRGQQVTLSCSPISGHRSVSWYQQTPGQGLQFLFEYFSETQRNKGNFPGRFSGRQFSNSRSEMNVSTLELGDSALYLCASSLGGGWETQYFGPGTRLLVL.

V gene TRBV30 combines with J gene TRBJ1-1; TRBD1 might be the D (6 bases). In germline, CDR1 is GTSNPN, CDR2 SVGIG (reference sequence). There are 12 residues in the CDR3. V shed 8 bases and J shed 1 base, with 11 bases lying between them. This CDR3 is CAGQTGNTEAFF. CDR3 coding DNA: TGTGCCGGTCAGACAGGGAACACTGAAGCTTTCTTT.

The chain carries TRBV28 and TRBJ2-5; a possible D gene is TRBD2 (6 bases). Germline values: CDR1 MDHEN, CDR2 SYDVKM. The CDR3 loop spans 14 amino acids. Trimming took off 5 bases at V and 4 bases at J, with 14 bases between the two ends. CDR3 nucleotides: TGTGCCAGCAGTGTCCGGGGGTCCAGAGAGACCCAGTACTTC. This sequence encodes CASSVRGSRETQYF.

The CDR3 sequence: CASSFGRTDPNSPLHF. CDR3 coding DNA: TGTGCCAGCAGCTTCGGGAGGACGGATCCCAATTCACCCCTCCACTTT. The gene calls are TRBV7-6 and TRBJ1-6; D remains unclear. V was clipped by 3 bases and J by 7 bases, with 16 bases between them. The CDR3 consists of 16 residues. CDR1 and CDR2 from the germline V gene are SGHVS and FNYEAQ.

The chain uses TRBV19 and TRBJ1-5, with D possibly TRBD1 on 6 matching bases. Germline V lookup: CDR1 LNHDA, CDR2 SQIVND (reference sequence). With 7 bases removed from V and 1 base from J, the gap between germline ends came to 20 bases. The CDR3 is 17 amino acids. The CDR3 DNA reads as TGTGCCAGTATCGACACACTGGGGGCCGGGAGCAATCAGCCCCAGCATTTT. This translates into CASIDTLGAGSNQPQHF.

The CDR3 is CAWTILAGAGEQFF. CDR3 bases: TGTGCCTGGACTATACTAGCGGGGGCGGGTGAGCAGTTCTTC. The chain employs TRBV30 and TRBJ2-1, with 11 bases matching TRBD2. With 4 bases clipped from V and 9 bases from J, the junction kept 8 bases outside the gene matches. CDR3 length: 14 amino acids. CDR1 GTSNPN and CDR2 SVGIG come from the germline V gene (reference sequence).

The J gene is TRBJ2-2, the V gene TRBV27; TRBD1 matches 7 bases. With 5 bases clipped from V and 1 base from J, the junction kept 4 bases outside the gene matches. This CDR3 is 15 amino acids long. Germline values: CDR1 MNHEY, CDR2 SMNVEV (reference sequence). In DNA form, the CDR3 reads TGTGCCAGCAGTCCGACAGGGTTGAACACCGGGGAGCTGTTTTTT. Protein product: CASSPTGLNTGELFF.

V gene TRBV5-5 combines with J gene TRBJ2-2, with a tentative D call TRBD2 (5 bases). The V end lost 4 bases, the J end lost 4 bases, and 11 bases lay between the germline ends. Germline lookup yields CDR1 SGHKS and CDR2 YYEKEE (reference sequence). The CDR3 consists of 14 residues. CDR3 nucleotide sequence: TGTGCCAGCAGCCATGGACTGACCACCGGGGAGCTGTTTTTT. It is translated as CASSHGLTTGELFF.

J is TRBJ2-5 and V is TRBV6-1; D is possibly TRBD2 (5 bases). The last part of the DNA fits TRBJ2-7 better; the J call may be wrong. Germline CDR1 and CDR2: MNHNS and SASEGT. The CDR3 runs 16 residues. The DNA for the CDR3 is TGTGCCAGCAGTGAAATAGCGTTCTCCCGAGCCTACGAGCAGTACTTC. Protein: CASSEIAFSRAYEQYF.

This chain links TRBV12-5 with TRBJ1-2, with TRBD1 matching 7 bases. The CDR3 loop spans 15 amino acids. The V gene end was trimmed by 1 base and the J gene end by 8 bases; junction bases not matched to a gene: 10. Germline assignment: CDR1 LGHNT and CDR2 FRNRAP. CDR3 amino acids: CASGLGPQGPSGYTF. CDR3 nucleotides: TGTGCTAGTGGTTTGGGTCCACAGGGGCCCTCGGGCTACACCTTC.

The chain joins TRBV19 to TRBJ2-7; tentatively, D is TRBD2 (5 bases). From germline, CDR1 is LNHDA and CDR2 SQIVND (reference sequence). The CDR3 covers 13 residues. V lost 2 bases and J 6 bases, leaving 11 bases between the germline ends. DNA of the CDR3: TGTGCCAGTAGTATACGCCAGGAGGTCGAGCAGTACTTC. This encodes CASSIRQEVEQYF.